The text below deals with one TCR beta chain. V was clipped by 2 bases and J by 3 bases; unmatched bases: 6. Germline V gene data show CDR1 as LNHNV and CDR2 as YYDKDF (reference sequence). The CDR3 sequence is 15 residues long. This record belongs to a study of CD8 T cells in ankylosing spondylitis. MiXCR, run by TCRdb on the 5' RACE reads, gives a single entry per CDR3 protein. The sample includes approximately 300,000 distinct CDR3 sequences, 20% seen only once; the top ten take 3.5%. The TCR was taken from a female donor with ankylosing spondylitis or in good health (not recorded which). The sample comprised blood, either unsorted or a sorted T cell fraction (not recorded which). The chain joins TRBV15 to TRBJ1-2; 7 nucleotides align to TRBD1. CDR3 sequence: CATSRPGQDDYGYTF. The DNA of the CDR3 is TGTGCCACCAGCAGACCCGGACAGGATGACTATGGCTACACCTTC.